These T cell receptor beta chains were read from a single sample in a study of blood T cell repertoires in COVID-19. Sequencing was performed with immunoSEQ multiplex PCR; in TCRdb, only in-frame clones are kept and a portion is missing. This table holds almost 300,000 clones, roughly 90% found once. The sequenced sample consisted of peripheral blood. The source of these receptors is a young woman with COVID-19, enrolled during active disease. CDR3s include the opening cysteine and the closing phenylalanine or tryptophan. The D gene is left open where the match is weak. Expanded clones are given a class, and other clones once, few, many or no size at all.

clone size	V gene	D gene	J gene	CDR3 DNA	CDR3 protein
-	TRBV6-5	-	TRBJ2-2	TGTGCCAGCAGTTATGAGGCTAACACCGGGGAGCTGTTTTTT	CASSYEANTGELFF
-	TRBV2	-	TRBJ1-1	TGTGCCAGCTCTATAGACTTAATTGCTGAAGCTTTCTTT	CASSIDLIAEAFF
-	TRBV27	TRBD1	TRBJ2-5	TGTGCCAGCAGTCACAGGGGTTTGGAGACCCAGTACTTC	CASSHRGLETQYF
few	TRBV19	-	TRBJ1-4	TGTGCCAGTAGCCCAACGGGGGGTCAAAAACTGTTTTTT	CASSPTGGQKLFF
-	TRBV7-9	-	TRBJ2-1	TGTGCCAGCAGCTCCATCGGACAGTCCAATGAGCAGTTCTTC	CASSSIGQSNEQFF
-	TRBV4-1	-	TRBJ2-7	TGCGCCAGCAGCCAAGATCGGGTCGGCGAGCAGTACTTC	CASSQDRVGEQYF
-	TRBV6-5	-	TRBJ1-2	TGTGCCAGCAGTTATTCCGGGATTGGCTACACCTTC	CASSYSGIGYTF
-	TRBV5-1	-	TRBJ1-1	TGCGCCAGCAGCTTGGAAAACAGCGGATACACTGAAGCTTTCTTT	CASSLENSGYTEAFF
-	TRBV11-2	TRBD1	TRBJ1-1	TGTGCCAGCAGCCCAGACAGGGATCGCACTGAAGCTTTCTTT	CASSPDRDRTEAFF
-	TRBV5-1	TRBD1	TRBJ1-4	TGCGCCAGCAGGAGGGACAGTTCAACTAATGAAAAACTGTTTTTT	CASRRDSSTNEKLFF
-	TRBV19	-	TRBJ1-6	TGTGCCGGTAATTCCGGGAGTTCACCCCTCCACTTT	CAGNSGSSPLHF
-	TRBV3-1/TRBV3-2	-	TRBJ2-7	TGTGCCAGCAGCTTCCTACTCGAGGGTACCTACGAGCAGTACTTC	CASSFLLEGTYEQYF
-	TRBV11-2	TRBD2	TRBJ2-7	TGTGCCAGCAGCTTATATGAGGGAGGGTACAACGAGCAGTACTTC	CASSLYEGGYNEQYF
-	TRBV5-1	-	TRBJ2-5	TGCGCCAGCTGGGGGGACAGCCAAGAGACCCAGTACTTC	CASWGDSQETQYF
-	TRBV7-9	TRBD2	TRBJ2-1	TGTGCCAGCAGCGAAGAACGTCCGGGACTAGCCCACAATGAGCAGTTCTTC	CASSEERPGLAHNEQFF
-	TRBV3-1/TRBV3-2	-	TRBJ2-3	TGTGCCAGCAGCCAAGAAGGAGGTCGGAGGACAGATACGCAGTATTTT	CASSQEGGRRTDTQYF
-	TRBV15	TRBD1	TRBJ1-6	TGTGCCACCAGCCTAGTGCGCAGACAGGGGAGGAATAATTCACCCCTCCACTTT	CATSLVRRQGRNNSPLHF
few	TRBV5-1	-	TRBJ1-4	TGCGCCAGCAGCTTGATTCCGGGGAATAATGAAAAACTGTTTTTT	CASSLIPGNNEKLFF
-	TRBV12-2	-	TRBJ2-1	TGTGCAAGTCGCCCGAGGGGGCGGGGGGACTCCTACAATGAGCAGTTCTTC	CASRPRGRGDSYNEQFF
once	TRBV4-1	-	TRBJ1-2	TGCGCCAGCAGCCACCGCTACAGTGGGTATGGCTACACCTTC	CASSHRYSGYGYTF
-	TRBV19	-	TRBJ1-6	TGTGCCAGTAGTATATGGGGGGAATCACCCCTCCACTTT	CASSIWGESPLHF
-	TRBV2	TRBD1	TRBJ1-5	TGTGCCAGCAGTGGGACAGGACCCAATCAGCCCCAGCATTTT	CASSGTGPNQPQHF
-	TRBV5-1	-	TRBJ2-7	TGCGCCAGCAGCTGGACAACCCGAACGGGCGAGCAGTACTTC	CASSWTTRTGEQYF
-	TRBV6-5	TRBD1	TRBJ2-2	TGTGCCAGCAGTCCGGACAGGTCCTACACCGGGGAGCTGTTTTTT	CASSPDRSYTGELFF
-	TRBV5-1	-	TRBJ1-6	TGCGCCAGCAGCTTGGATGGGGTCCGGGGGTCACCCCTCCACTTT	CASSLDGVRGSPLHF
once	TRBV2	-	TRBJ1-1	TGTGCCAGCAGTCTTCGCCGGGATACTGAAGCTTTCTTT	CASSLRRDTEAFF
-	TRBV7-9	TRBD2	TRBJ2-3	TGTGCCAGCAGCTTGGAGCGGGGGGGTACAGATACGCAGTATTTT	CASSLERGGTDTQYF
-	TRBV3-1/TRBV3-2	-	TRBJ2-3	TGTGCCAGCACCCCGGGGGGCAGGCGCACAGATACGCAGTATTTT	CASTPGGRRTDTQYF
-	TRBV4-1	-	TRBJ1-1	TGCGCCAGCAGCCGACAAACAGTGGGGAGCAACACTGAAGCTTTCTTT	CASSRQTVGSNTEAFF
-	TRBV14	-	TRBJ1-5	TGTGCCAGCAGCCAAGGAGGGACTAGAGCTAAATCTAGTCAGCCCCAGCATTTT	CASSQGGTRAKSSQPQHF
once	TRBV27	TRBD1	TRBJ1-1	TGTGCCAGCAGGCCCGGGACAGTAAACACTGAAGCTTTCTTT	CASRPGTVNTEAFF
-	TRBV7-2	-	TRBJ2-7	TGTGCCAGCAGCTCTGGCCGGACTTTGCAGTACTTC	CASSSGRTLQYF
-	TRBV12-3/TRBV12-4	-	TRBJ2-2	TGTGCCACGGCCCAGGGGAACACCGGGGAGCTGTTTTTT	CATAQGNTGELFF
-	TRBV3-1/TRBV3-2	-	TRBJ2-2	TGTGCCAGCAGCCAAGAATCAGGCCAGGGGAACACCGGGGAGCTGTTTTTT	CASSQESGQGNTGELFF
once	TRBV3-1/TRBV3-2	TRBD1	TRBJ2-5	TGTGCCAGCAGCCACCACGACAGGGGGCAAGAGACCCAGTACTTC	CASSHHDRGQETQYF
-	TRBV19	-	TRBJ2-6	TGTGCCAGTTCGGACAAGGGGGCTGGGGCCAACGTCCTGACTTTC	CASSDKGAGANVLTF
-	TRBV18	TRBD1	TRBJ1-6	TGTGCCAGCTCTCAACGACAGGGGGGGAATTCACCCCTCCACTTT	CASSQRQGGNSPLHF
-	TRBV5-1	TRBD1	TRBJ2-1	TGCGCCAGCAGCTTTACAGGGGGCGCAGGCAATGAGCAGTTCTTC	CASSFTGGAGNEQFF
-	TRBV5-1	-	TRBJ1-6	TGCGCCAGCAGCTTGGAGAGCTCCTATAATTCACCCCTCCACTTT	CASSLESSYNSPLHF
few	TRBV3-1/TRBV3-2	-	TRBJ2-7	TGTGCCAGCAGCCCAGGGGACCTCTTCACCGGCTACGAGCAGTACTTC	CASSPGDLFTGYEQYF
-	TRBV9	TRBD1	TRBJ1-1	TGTGCCAGCAGCGTAGGACAGGGCTACCTGAACACTGAAGCTTTCTTT	CASSVGQGYLNTEAFF
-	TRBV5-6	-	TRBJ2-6	TGTGCCAGCAGCTTGGGTGGGGGGATGTCTGGGGCCAACGTCCTGACTTTC	CASSLGGGMSGANVLTF
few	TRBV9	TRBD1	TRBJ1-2	TGTGCCAGCAGCGCAACAGGGGTTGGCTACACCTTC	CASSATGVGYTF
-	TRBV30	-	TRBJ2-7	TGTGCCTGGAGTGTACAAGGGGCTGTCTACGAGCAGTACTTC	CAWSVQGAVYEQYF
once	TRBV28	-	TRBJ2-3	TGTGCCAGCAGTTGGCCGACAGATACGCAGTATTTT	CASSWPTDTQYF
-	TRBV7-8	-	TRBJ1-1	TGTGCCAGCAGCTTAGGCCCAGTGGGAGGGAACACTGAAGCTTTCTTT	CASSLGPVGGNTEAFF
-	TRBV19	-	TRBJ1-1	TGTGCCAGTAGTATAATCGGTGGGGGCATCTTGACTGAAGCTTTCTTT	CASSIIGGGILTEAFF
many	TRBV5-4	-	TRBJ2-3	TGTGCCAGCAGCGCCAAACTAGGTACAGATACGCAGTATTTT	CASSAKLGTDTQYF
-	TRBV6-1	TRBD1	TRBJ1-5	TGTGCCAGCAGTGAAGGGGACAGGAACAATCAGCCCCAGCATTTT	CASSEGDRNNQPQHF
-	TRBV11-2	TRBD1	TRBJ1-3	TGTGCCAGCAGCCGGACAGGGTCTGGAAACACCATATATTTT	CASSRTGSGNTIYF
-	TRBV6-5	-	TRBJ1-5	TGTGCCAGCAAGGCAGGTGACAATCAGCCCCAGCATTTT	CASKAGDNQPQHF
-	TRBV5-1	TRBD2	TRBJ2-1	TGCGCCAGCAGCACAACTAGCGGCTCCTACAATGAGCAGTTCTTC	CASSTTSGSYNEQFF
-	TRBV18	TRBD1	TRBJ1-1	TGTGCCAGCTCGCAGACAGGGCCCGCGAACACTGAAGCTTTCTTT	CASSQTGPANTEAFF